This T cell receptor (beta chain) was profiled in a study of vaccination and CD4 T cells after COVID-19. This clonotype is medium-sized. Antigen specificity is unknown. The sample's treatment: roughly 10-day PBMC culture with coronavirus spike peptide pools or control peptides (ViraFEST assay). Trimming left V 5 bases short and J 11 bases short, with 15 bases between. Germline V gives CDR1 SEHNR, CDR2 FQNEAQ (reference sequence). The CDR3 length is 12 residues. The Oncomine TCR Beta short-read assay generated sequence data from the DNA of cultured CD4+ T cells. TCRdb reprocessed the PCR reads with MiXCR, giving one entry per CDR3 protein. The sample consists of some 16,000 distinct CDR3 sequences, more than 40% of them appearing once.

The rearrangement links TRBV7-9 to TRBJ1-1; D ambiguous. The receptor's source is a human donor who had recovered from COVID-19. The sequenced sample was CD4+ T cells from blood, cultured in vitro, obtained after SARS-CoV-2 vaccination. This chain's CDR3 is CASSQRELRAFF. Here the CDR3 DNA reads TGTGCCAGCAGCCAACGAGAATTGCGGGCTTTCTTT.